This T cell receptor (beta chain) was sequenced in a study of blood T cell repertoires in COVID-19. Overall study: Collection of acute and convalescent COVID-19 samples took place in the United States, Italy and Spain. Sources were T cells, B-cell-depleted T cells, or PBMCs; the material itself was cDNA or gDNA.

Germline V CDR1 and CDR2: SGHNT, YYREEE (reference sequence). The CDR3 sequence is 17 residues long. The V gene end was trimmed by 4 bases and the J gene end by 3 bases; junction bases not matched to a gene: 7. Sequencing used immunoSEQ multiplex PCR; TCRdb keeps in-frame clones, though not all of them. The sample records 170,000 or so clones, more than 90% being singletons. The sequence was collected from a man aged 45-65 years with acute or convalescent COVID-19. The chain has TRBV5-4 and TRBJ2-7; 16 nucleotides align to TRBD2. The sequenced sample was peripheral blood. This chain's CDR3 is CASSRGTSGRAVYEQYF. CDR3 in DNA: TGTGCCAGCAGCCGAGGGACTAGCGGGAGGGCGGTCTACGAGCAGTACTTC.